This T cell receptor beta chain is drawn from a study of blood T cell repertoires in COVID-19. About the study: T cells, B-cell-depleted T cells, or PBMCs supplied cDNA or gDNA.

Enrollees, about 18 to 95 years old, lived in 24 US areas. Cohorts were determined from participant-reported clinical history. Clones were read by immunoSEQ multiplex PCR, and TCRdb kept only the in-frame ones, dropping some. The data hold about 310,000 clones, with 85% to 90% observed a single time. CDR1 is LNHDA, CDR2 SQIVND, per germline (reference sequence). The CDR3 runs 13 residues. The junction had 1 base not matched to a gene; V was cut back by 6 bases and J by 3 bases. The chain couples TRBV19 to TRBJ1-2; 10 nucleotides align to TRBD1. This sequence was found in a woman aged 25 to 39 who had recovered from COVID-19. The sample was PBMCs or T cells enriched from blood (not recorded which). The CDR3 loop is CASRTGGDYGYTF. CDR3 DNA sequence: TGTGCCAGTAGGACAGGGGGCGACTATGGCTACACCTTC.